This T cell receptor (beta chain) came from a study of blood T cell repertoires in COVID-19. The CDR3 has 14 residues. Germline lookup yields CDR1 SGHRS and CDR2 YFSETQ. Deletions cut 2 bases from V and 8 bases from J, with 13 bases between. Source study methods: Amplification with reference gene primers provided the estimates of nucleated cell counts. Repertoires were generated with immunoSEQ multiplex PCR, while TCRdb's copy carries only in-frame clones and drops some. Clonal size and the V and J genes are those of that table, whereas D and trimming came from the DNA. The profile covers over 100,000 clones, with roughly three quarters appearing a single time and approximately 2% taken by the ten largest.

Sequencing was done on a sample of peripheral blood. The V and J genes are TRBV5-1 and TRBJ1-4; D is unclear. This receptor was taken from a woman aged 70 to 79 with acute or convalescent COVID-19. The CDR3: CASSFRPGVEKLFF. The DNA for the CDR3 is TGCGCCAGCAGCTTCCGGCCAGGTGTGGAAAAACTGTTTTTT. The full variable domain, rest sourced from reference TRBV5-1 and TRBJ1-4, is KAGVTQTPRYLIKTRGQQVTLSCSPISGHRSVSWYQQTPGQGLQFLFEYFSETQRNKGNFPGRFSGRQFSNSRSEMNVSTLELGDSALYLCASSFRPGVEKLFFGSGTQLSVL.